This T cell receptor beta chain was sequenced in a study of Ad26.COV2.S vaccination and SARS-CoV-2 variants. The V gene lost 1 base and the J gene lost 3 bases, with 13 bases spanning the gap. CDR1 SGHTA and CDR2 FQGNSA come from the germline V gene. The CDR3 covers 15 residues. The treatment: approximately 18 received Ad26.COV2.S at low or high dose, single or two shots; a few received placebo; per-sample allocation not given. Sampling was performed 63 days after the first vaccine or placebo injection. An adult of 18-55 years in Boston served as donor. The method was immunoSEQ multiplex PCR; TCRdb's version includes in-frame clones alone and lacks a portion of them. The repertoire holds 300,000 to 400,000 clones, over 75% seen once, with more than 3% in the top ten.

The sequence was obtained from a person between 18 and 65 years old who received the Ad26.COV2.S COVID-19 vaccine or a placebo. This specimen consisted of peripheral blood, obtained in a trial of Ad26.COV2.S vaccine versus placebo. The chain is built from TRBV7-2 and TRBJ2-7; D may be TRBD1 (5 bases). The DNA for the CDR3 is TGTGCCAGCAGCTTAGAGGGGAACAGTCTCTACGAGCAGTACTTC. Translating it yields CASSLEGNSLYEQYF.